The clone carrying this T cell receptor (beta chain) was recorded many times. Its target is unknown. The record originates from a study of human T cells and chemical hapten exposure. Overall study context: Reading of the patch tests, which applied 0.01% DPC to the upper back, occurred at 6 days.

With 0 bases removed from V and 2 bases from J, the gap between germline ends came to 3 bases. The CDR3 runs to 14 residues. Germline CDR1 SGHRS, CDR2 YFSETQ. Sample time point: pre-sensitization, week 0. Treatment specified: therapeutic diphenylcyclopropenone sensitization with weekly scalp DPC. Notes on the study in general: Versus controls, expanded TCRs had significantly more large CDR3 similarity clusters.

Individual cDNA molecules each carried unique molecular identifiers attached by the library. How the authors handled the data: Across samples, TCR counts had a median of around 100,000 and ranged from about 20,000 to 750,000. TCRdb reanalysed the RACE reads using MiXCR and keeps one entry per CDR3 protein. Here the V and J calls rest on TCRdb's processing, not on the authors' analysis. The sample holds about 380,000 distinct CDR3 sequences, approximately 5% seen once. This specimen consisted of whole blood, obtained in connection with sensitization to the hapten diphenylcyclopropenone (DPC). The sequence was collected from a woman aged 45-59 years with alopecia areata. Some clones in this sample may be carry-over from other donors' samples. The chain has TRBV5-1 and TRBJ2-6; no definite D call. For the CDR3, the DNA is TGCGCCAGCAGCTTGGATACTGGGGCCAACGTCCTGACTTTC. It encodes CASSLDTGANVLTF.